This T cell receptor (beta chain) originates from a study of beta chain features in type 1 diabetes. CDR3 length: 15 residues. Trimming took 1 base from V and 2 from J, leaving 11 bases between them. In germline, CDR1 is SGHTA, CDR2 FQGNSA. Reverse transcription of all isolated RNA meant that expressed TCRB transcripts were sequenced. Assay used: immunoSEQ multiplex PCR; TCRdb lists only in-frame clones, some missing. The sample lists over 120,000 clones, roughly a tenth seen once, with 0.68% in the top ten. The table lists this clone with a few counts. This receptor was taken from a man younger than 35 in good health. The chain has TRBV7-2 and TRBJ1-2, with D possibly matching TRBD1 (5 bases). Sequencing was performed on central memory CD4+ T cells from blood. The CDR3 reads CASSLGPGQNYGYTF. CDR3 sequence (DNA): TGTGCCAGCAGCTTAGGCCCAGGGCAAAACTATGGCTACACCTTC.